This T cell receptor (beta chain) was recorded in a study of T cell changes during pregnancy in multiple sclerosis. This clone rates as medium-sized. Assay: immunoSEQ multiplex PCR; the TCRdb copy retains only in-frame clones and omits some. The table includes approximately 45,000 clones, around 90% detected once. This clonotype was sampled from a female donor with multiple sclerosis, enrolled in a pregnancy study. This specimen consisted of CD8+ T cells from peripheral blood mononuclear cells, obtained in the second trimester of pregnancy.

CDR3 nucleotide sequence: TGTGCCAGCAGCCCGGAGGTCACGCCGGGGAATTCACCCCTCCACTTT. The encoded protein is CASSPEVTPGNSPLHF. V gene TRBV7-6 combines with J gene TRBJ1-6; no clear D gene. The CDR3 is 16 amino acids. V was pared by 5 bases and J by 7 bases, with 18 bases between. Per germline, CDR1 SGHVS and CDR2 FNYEAQ.